The 30 T cell receptor beta chains below come from one sample, sequenced in a study of cytomegalovirus exposure and HLA in healthy donors. The PCR had 60 Vbeta and 13 Jbeta primers. The repertoire was sequenced with immunoSEQ multiplex PCR; TCRdb's copy has only in-frame clones and lacks some. The profile shows around 150,000 clones, over 50% of them singletons. Sequencing was carried out using PBMCs. The receptors come from a human donor in good health.

The V and J genes are TRBV4-1 and TRBJ2-5; no clear D gene. Germline V lookup: CDR1 MGHRA, CDR2 YSYEKL. The CDR3 is made up of 16 amino acids. The V and J ends lost 4 bases and 5 bases respectively, with 20 bases between them. The CDR3 loop is CASSPQALIDGETQYF. The CDR3 DNA is TGCGCCAGCAGCCCTCAGGCGCTGATCGATGGGGAGACCCAGTACTTC.

V usage is TRBV7-9 and J usage is TRBJ2-1; 10 bases are a match to TRBD2. Germline CDR1 SEHNR, CDR2 FQNEAQ (reference sequence). The CDR3 sequence is 16 residues long. V shed 2 bases, J shed 2 bases, and the junction held 3 bases outside the gene matches. The CDR3 DNA is TGTGCCAGCAGCTTAAGGAGCGGGAGGGCCTACAATGAGCAGTTCTTC. Translated: CASSLRSGRAYNEQFF.

CDR3 bases: TGTGCCAGCAGCTTAGCTGGGGGCATCGACGAGCAGTACTTC. Protein: CASSLAGGIDEQYF. This sequence joins TRBV7-9 and TRBJ2-7, with D perhaps matching TRBD1 (6 bases). The CDR3 sequence is 14 residues long. The germline V gene has CDR1 SEHNR and CDR2 FQNEAQ (reference sequence). Deletions cut 0 bases from V and 5 bases from J, with 11 bases between.

The chain links TRBV18 to TRBJ2-2; 9 nucleotides align to TRBD1. CDR3 length: 16 amino acids. The junction had 8 bases not matched to a gene; V was cut back by 5 bases and J by 4 bases. In germline, CDR1 is KGHSH, CDR2 LQKENI. In DNA, the CDR3 is TGTGCCAGCTCATTACCGGGACAGGGTACCACCGGGGAGCTGTTTTTT. Protein product: CASSLPGQGTTGELFF.

This clone turned up a few times. The CDR3 DNA reads as TGTGCCAGCAGTGAAGCAACTAGCGGCTCCTACGAGCAGTACTTC. Protein sequence: CASSEATSGSYEQYF. The chain employs TRBV6-1 and TRBJ2-7, with 8 bases aligning to TRBD2. From germline, CDR1 is MNHNS and CDR2 SASEGT. J lost 0 bases, V lost 0 bases, and 1 base had no gene match. The length of the CDR3 is 15 residues.

This clone has a handful of counts. The rearrangement links TRBV10-3 to TRBJ1-1; 7 nucleotides align to TRBD1. The CDR3 covers 13 residues. Germline CDR1 reads ENHRY; CDR2 reads SYGVKD. V was pared by 7 bases and J by 3 bases, with 5 bases of the junction left unmatched. CDR3 protein: CAITTGQDTEAFF. The CDR3 region has the DNA TGTGCCATCACCACCGGACAGGACACTGAAGCTTTCTTT.

CDR3 sequence (DNA): TGCGCCAGCAGTGACCCCCTGGGACTCGCTAAGGATGAGCAGTTCTTC. Translating gives CASSDPLGLAKDEQFF. The J gene is TRBJ2-1, the V gene TRBV10-1; a weak D match, TRBD2 (6 bases). The CDR3 is 16 residues long. From germline, CDR1 is WNHNN and CDR2 SYGVQD (reference sequence). V lost 3 bases and J 8 bases, leaving 20 bases between the germline ends.

This rearrangement joins TRBV19 to TRBJ1-2; D possibly corresponds to TRBD1 (5 bases). The V end lost 5 bases, the J end lost 3 bases, and 16 bases lay between the germline ends. The CDR3 is made up of 15 amino acids. From germline, CDR1 is LNHDA and CDR2 SQIVND (reference sequence). In DNA form, the CDR3 reads TGTGCCAGTAGTCCCTCCGGGGGGAGGGACTATGGCTACACCTTC. Protein product: CASSPSGGRDYGYTF.

This chain links TRBV28 with TRBJ1-5; possibly TRBD1 for D (5 bases). The V end lost 11 bases, the J end lost 1 base, and 12 bases lay between the germline ends. The CDR3 spans 13 residues. Germline V lookup: CDR1 MDHEN, CDR2 SYDVKM. This chain's CDR3 is CAVRGSSNQPQHF. CDR3 DNA: TGTGCCGTTCGGGGGTCGAGCAATCAGCCCCAGCATTTT.

The chain uses TRBV27 and TRBJ2-2; D not resolved. The ends were cut back, 4 bases at V and 5 bases at J, with 2 bases in the middle. The CDR3 length is 11 residues. The V gene's germline CDR1 is MNHEY and CDR2 SMNVEV (reference sequence). The CDR3 DNA reads as TGTGCCAGCAGTTCTACCGGGGAGCTGTTTTTT. Residues: CASSSTGELFF.

This clone was recorded a few times. The V gene is TRBV5-4, the J gene TRBJ2-3; 8 nucleotides align to TRBD1. Germline CDR1 reads SGHNT; CDR2 reads YYREEE (reference sequence). V shed 0 bases and J 0 bases; nucleotides not matched to a gene: 3. This CDR3 comprises 16 residues. As DNA, the CDR3 is TGTGCCAGCAGCTTGGCGGGACAGGCTAGCACAGATACGCAGTATTTT. It encodes CASSLAGQASTDTQYF.

This chain links TRBV9 with TRBJ2-1, with 13 positions matching TRBD2. With 4 bases clipped from V and 6 bases from J, the junction kept 10 bases outside the gene matches. This CDR3 has 17 amino acids. CDR1 SGDLS and CDR2 YYNGEE come from the germline V gene. In DNA, the CDR3 is TGTGCCAGCAGCTCATCCTGGACTAGCGGGAGCAGCAATGAGCAGTTCTTC. Its protein is CASSSSWTSGSSNEQFF. Based on the CDR3 plus reference TRBV9 and TRBJ2-1, the full variable domain is DSGVTQTPKHLITATGQRVTLRCSPRSGDLSVYWYQQSLDQGLQFLIQYYNGEERAKGNILERFSAQQFPDLHSELNLSSLELGDSALYFCASSSSWTSGSSNEQFFGPGTRLTVL.

This clone turned up a few times. The chain joins TRBV11-2 to TRBJ2-1; 9 nucleotides line up with TRBD2. The ends lost 5 bases at V and 8 bases at J; junction bases unmatched: 10. The CDR3 is 15 amino acids. From germline, CDR1 is SGHAT and CDR2 FQNNGV. The CDR3 loop is CASSLGLAMGHEQFF. CDR3 sequence (DNA): TGTGCCAGCAGCCTCGGACTAGCGATGGGCCATGAGCAGTTCTTC.

The V call is TRBV18, the J call TRBJ2-2, with 7 bases that match TRBD1. Germline V gene data show CDR1 as KGHSH and CDR2 as LQKENI. V lost 3 bases to trimming and J lost 5 bases; unmatched junction nucleotides: 9. The CDR3 has 16 residues. This CDR3 reads CASSPSWTGGTGELFF. CDR3 nucleotides: TGTGCCAGCTCACCTAGTTGGACAGGCGGGACCGGGGAGCTGTTTTTT.

V gene TRBV7-7 combines with J gene TRBJ2-1; D possibly corresponds to TRBD2 (6 bases). Trimming shortened V by 5 bases and J by 7 bases, and 12 bases separated the two germline ends. CDR1 and CDR2 (germline): SSHAT, FNYEAQ (reference sequence). This CDR3 region has 13 residues. CDR3 amino acids: CASSPGLPNEQFF. CDR3 sequence (DNA): TGTGCCAGCAGCCCCGGACTACCTAATGAGCAGTTCTTC. The full variable domain, with the rest looked up from reference TRBV7-7 and TRBJ2-1, is GAGVSQSPRYKVTKRGQDVTLRCDPISSHATLYWYQQALGQGPEFLTYFNYEAQPDKSGLPSDRFSAERPEGSISTLTIQRTEQRDSAMYRCASSPGLPNEQFFGPGTRLTVL.

The chain couples TRBV28 to TRBJ1-2; D gene ambiguous. CDR1 MDHEN and CDR2 SYDVKM come from the germline V gene. The CDR3 totals 12 residues. Trimming left V 11 bases short and J 1 base short, with 11 bases between. The CDR3 loop reads CAAREGNYGYTF. As DNA, the CDR3 is TGTGCCGCGAGGGAGGGTAACTATGGCTACACCTTC.

Comments on this clone: The sample holds other DNA sequences that translate to the same CDR3. The chain links TRBV5-1 to TRBJ2-2; 7 bases map to TRBD1. J was trimmed by 2 bases and V by 3 bases; bases with no gene match: 4. The CDR3 is made up of 15 amino acids. Looked up from germline, CDR1 is SGHRS and CDR2 is YFSETQ. The CDR3 here is CASSSGTVNTGELFF. DNA for the CDR3: TGCGCCAGCAGCTCCGGGACAGTCAACACCGGGGAGCTGTTTTTT.

J is TRBJ2-7 and V is TRBV27, with 9 bases that match TRBD1. V shed 3 bases, J shed 2 bases, and the junction held 11 bases outside the gene matches. Looked up from germline, CDR1 is MNHEY and CDR2 is SMNVEV (reference sequence). The CDR3 extends over 17 amino acids. CDR3 sequence: CASSFLQLGDRAYEQYF. The CDR3 nucleotides are TGTGCCAGCAGTTTTCTTCAGCTAGGGGACAGGGCCTACGAGCAGTACTTC.

Only a few counts were recorded for this clone. This chain connects TRBV11-2 to TRBJ1-2; no firm D call. This CDR3 has 14 residues. The germline V and J ends were trimmed by 0 bases and 3 bases, with 8 bases remaining between them. The germline CDR1 and CDR2 sequences are SGHAT and FQNNGV. CDR3 bases: TGTGCCAGCAGCTTAGAGAGGCAACACTATGGCTACACCTTC. Translation gives CASSLERQHYGYTF. Filled out from reference TRBV11-2 and TRBJ1-2, the complete variable domain reads EAGVAQSPRYKIIEKRQSVAFWCNPISGHATLYWYQQILGQGPKLLIQFQNNGVVDDSQLPKDRFSAERLKGVDSTLKIQPAKLEDSAVYLCASSLERQHYGYTFGSGTRLTVV.

The V and J genes are TRBV10-2 and TRBJ1-5; 7 nucleotides line up with TRBD1. V was clipped by 6 bases and J by 4 bases; unmatched bases: 6. The CDR3 contains 14 residues. Germline CDR1 and CDR2: WSHSY and SAAADI. This CDR3 is CASRLGQPNQPQHF. CDR3 DNA sequence: TGCGCCAGCAGGCTGGGACAGCCGAATCAGCCCCAGCATTTT.

The V call is TRBV11-3, the J call TRBJ2-1, with 15 positions matching TRBD2. V trimming: 5 bases; J trimming: 8 bases; junction bases outside the gene matches: 7. CDR1 and CDR2 from the germline V gene are SGHNT and YENEEA. This CDR3 is built from 16 residues. The CDR3 sequence: CASSKTGTSGRHEQFF. The CDR3 region has the DNA TGTGCCAGCAGCAAAACCGGGACTAGCGGGAGGCATGAGCAGTTCTTC.

This sequence joins TRBV5-6 and TRBJ1-6; a weak D match, TRBD1 (5 bases). Germline V gene lookup returns CDR1 SGHDT and CDR2 YYEEEE. The CDR3 covers 15 residues. V lost 2 bases and J 14 bases, leaving 20 bases between the germline ends. CDR3 nucleotide sequence: TGTGCCAGCAGCTTTGGGACGGGAAGCCGCGGGGCCCTCCACTTT. It translates to CASSFGTGSRGALHF.

This sequence joins TRBV7-3 and TRBJ2-7; 10 bases match TRBD2. Looked up from germline, CDR1 is SGHTA and CDR2 is FQGTGA. J lost 7 bases, V lost 5 bases, and 8 bases had no gene match. The CDR3 spans 14 residues. CDR3 sequence reads: CASSPSGLAWEQYF. CDR3 nucleotide sequence: TGTGCCAGCAGCCCTTCGGGACTAGCGTGGGAGCAGTACTTC.

The chain links TRBV2 to TRBJ2-1, with TRBD2 matching 11 bases. The CDR3 runs to 14 residues. The germline V gene encodes CDR1 SNHLY and CDR2 FYNNEI. V lost 10 bases, J lost 9 bases, and 11 bases stayed unmatched. The CDR3 region is CATTPLAGGGEQFF. CDR3 nucleotide sequence: TGTGCCACCACCCCCCTAGCGGGAGGCGGTGAGCAGTTCTTC.

The chain uses TRBV7-2 and TRBJ2-2; D perhaps matches TRBD2 (6 bases). This CDR3 spans 17 amino acids. Trimming pared 1 base from V and 5 bases from J, leaving 17 bases between. Germline V gives CDR1 SGHTA, CDR2 FQGNSA. DNA for the CDR3: TGTGCCAGCAGCTTAGTGGCGGTAGCGGTCGGGACCGGGGAGCTGTTTTTT. Translating gives CASSLVAVAVGTGELFF.

The chain links TRBV15 to TRBJ2-7; TRBD2 agrees at 10 bases. Germline V gives CDR1 LNHNV, CDR2 YYDKDF (reference sequence). CDR3 length: 17 residues. The junction had 16 bases not matched to a gene; V was cut back by 5 bases and J by 6 bases. The CDR3 DNA is TGTGCCACCAGCTTCGGGACTAGCGTACTAACGGCCGGCGAGCAGTACTTC. Amino acid sequence: CATSFGTSVLTAGEQYF.

V and J are TRBV11-3 and TRBJ2-5, with TRBD1 identical over 9 bases. CDR1 and CDR2 (germline): SGHNT, YENEEA. Trimming took 5 bases from V and 5 from J; bases not matched to a gene: 9. The CDR3 sequence is 15 residues long. Here the CDR3 DNA reads TGTGCCAGCAGCCCCGGGACAGGGTCTTCGGAGACCCAGTACTTC. Protein: CASSPGTGSSETQYF.

This clone was observed a few times. The V and J genes are TRBV7-2 and TRBJ2-3; 8 nucleotides align to TRBD1. The ends lost 5 bases at V and 2 bases at J; junction bases unmatched: 3. Germline V gives CDR1 SGHTA, CDR2 FQGNSA. This CDR3 has 14 amino acids. The DNA of the CDR3 is TGTGCCAGCAGCGCGGACAGGGACACAGATACGCAGTATTTT. This codes for CASSADRDTDTQYF.

The V gene is TRBV28, the J gene TRBJ1-1; a weak D match, TRBD1 (5 bases). In germline, CDR1 is MDHEN, CDR2 SYDVKM. Trimming cost V 0 bases and J 1 base, with 9 bases left between them. This CDR3 is built from 15 residues. In DNA, the CDR3 is TGTGCCAGCAGTTTATGCAGGGTAGGGAACACTGAAGCTTTCTTT. Translating it yields CASSLCRVGNTEAFF.

This chain joins TRBV4-3 and TRBJ1-1; D is undetermined. The CDR3 consists of 14 residues. The ends were cut back, 1 base at V and 2 bases at J, with 8 bases in the middle. Germline V lookup: CDR1 LGHNA, CDR2 YSLEER. Here the CDR3 DNA reads TGCGCCAGCAGCCAAGCCCTAGACAACACTGAAGCTTTCTTT. Protein: CASSQALDNTEAFF.